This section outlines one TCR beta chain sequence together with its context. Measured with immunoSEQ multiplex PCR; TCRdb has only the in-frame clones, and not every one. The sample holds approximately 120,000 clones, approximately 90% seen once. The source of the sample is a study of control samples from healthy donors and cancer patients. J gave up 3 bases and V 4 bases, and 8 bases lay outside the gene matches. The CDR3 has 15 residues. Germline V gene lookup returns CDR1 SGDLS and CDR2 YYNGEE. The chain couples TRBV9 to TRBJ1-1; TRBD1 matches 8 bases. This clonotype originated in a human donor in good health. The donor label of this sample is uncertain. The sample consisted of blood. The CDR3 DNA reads TGTGCCAGCAGCAATACAGGGGGAATCTACACTGAAGCTTTCTTT. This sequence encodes CASSNTGGIYTEAFF.